This T cell receptor (beta chain) is drawn from a study of PD-1 blockade in classical Hodgkin lymphoma. Study results and caveats: Complete responders had baseline diversity similar to newly diagnosed patients. Those starting nivolumab under 1 year post-ASCT were excluded.

Remarks on this clone: Its antigen is as yet unknown.

Some clones are missing from TCRdb's copy, which holds only in-frame ones; the method was immunoSEQ multiplex PCR. Here the sample spans approximately 27,000 clones, 65% to 90% being singletons. Brentuximab vedotin exposure varied among the patients, all of whom had relapsed after autologous stem cell transplantation. Germline CDR1 SGHRS, CDR2 YFSETQ. This CDR3 has 14 amino acids. V was pared by 4 bases and J by 0 bases, with 10 bases between. The chain joins TRBV5-1 to TRBJ1-1; no clear D gene. The sample in question was peripheral blood mononuclear cells (PBMCs), obtained at baseline. This receptor was taken from a human donor with classical Hodgkin lymphoma. The CDR3 coding sequence is TGCGCCAGCAGCCCCGGGTCAATGAACACTGAAGCTTTCTTT. Its translation: CASSPGSMNTEAFF.